Listed below are T cell receptor beta chains from one sample, sequenced in a study of blood T cells in healthy people across ages. TCRdb used MiXCR to reprocess the 5' RACE reads, holding one entry per CDR3 protein. The sample carries hundreds of thousands of distinct CDR3 sequences, roughly a quarter recorded once. This sample was also put to use in a study of T cells of mothers and their children.

The sample consisted of blood. The source is a boy between 2 and 15 years old in good health. CDR3s include the opening cysteine and the closing phenylalanine or tryptophan. The order of the fields is clone size, CDR3 length, J gene, D gene, V gene, CDR3 protein, CDR3 DNA. The D gene is left open where the match is weak. For some rows the clone size is stated as once, few or many, or as a class when expanded; others skip it.

few,15,TRBJ1-1,-,TRBV29-1,CSVEGVFFGATEAFF,TGCAGCGTTGAAGGGGTTTTTTTCGGGGCAACTGAAGCTTTCTTT
-,15,TRBJ2-2,TRBD1,TRBV20-1,CSAKPGTANTGELFF,TGCAGTGCTAAACCCGGGACAGCCAACACCGGGGAGCTGTTTTTT
-,10,TRBJ2-5,-,TRBV29-1,CSADWETQYF,TGCAGCGCTGATTGGGAGACCCAGTACTTC
-,14,TRBJ2-7,-,TRBV27,CASSPTAPPYEQYF,TGTGCCAGCAGCCCGACGGCGCCCCCCTACGAGCAGTACTTC
few,18,TRBJ2-1,TRBD2,TRBV6-7,CASRRDPLAGRGEDEQFF,TGTGCCAGCAGGCGGGATCCCCTAGCGGGGCGAGGAGAGGATGAGCAGTTCTTC
-,17,TRBJ2-2,-,TRBV12-3/TRBV12-4,CASTWPPGPAYTGELFF,TGTGCCAGCACCTGGCCGCCGGGTCCCGCTTACACCGGGGAGCTGTTTTTT
-,17,TRBJ2-1,TRBD1,TRBV13,CASSHATGTVSYNEQFF,TGTGCCAGCTCGCACGCGACCGGGACAGTTTCCTACAATGAGCAGTTCTTC
-,14,TRBJ2-5,-,TRBV28,CASSFGREQGLGHF,TGTGCCAGCAGTTTTGGAAGGGAACAGGGCTTGGGGCACTTC
-,13,TRBJ1-1,-,TRBV6-6,CASRDSGTTEAFF,TGTGCCAGCAGGGACTCCGGGACCACTGAAGCTTTCTTT
once,16,TRBJ2-5,TRBD1,TRBV18,CASSPPTWTGQETQYF,TGTGCCAGCTCACCACCGACGTGGACAGGGCAAGAGACCCAGTACTTC
-,15,TRBJ2-7,TRBD2,TRBV9,CASSVEAGGPYEQYF,TGTGCCAGCAGCGTCGAAGCGGGAGGGCCCTACGAGCAGTACTTC
-,16,TRBJ2-5,TRBD2,TRBV5-1,CASSTRLAGAPETQYF,TGCGCCAGCAGCACCAGACTAGCGGGGGCCCCAGAGACCCAGTACTTC
few,16,TRBJ2-7,-,TRBV7-3,CASSPGPSMNSYEQYF,TGTGCCAGCAGCCCGGGCCCATCAATGAACTCCTACGAGCAGTACTTC
-,15,TRBJ1-3,-,TRBV7-3,CASSLTSGSGNTIYF,TGTGCCAGCAGCTTAACGTCCGGCTCTGGAAACACCATATATTTT
once,14,TRBJ1-2,TRBD1,TRBV16,CASSQTLTGDGYTF,TGTGCCAGCAGCCAAACCCTGACAGGGGATGGCTACACCTTC
-,13,TRBJ1-4,-,TRBV27,CASSLFKNEKLFF,TGTGCCAGCAGTTTATTTAAAAATGAAAAACTGTTTTTT
-,15,TRBJ2-1,-,TRBV6-5,CAGSKERGRAYEQFF,TGTGCCGGCAGCAAGGAACGGGGGCGGGCGTATGAGCAGTTCTTC
-,17,TRBJ2-7,TRBD2,TRBV20-1,CSAPTSGRVHRSYEQYF,TGCAGTGCCCCGACTAGCGGGAGGGTCCATCGCTCCTACGAGCAGTACTTC
-,16,TRBJ2-5,-,TRBV4-3,CASSQTAGRAQETQYF,TGCGCCAGCAGCCAAACGGCGGGTCGGGCGCAAGAGACCCAGTACTTC
few,16,TRBJ2-7,TRBD2,TRBV10-3,CAISGSGTSGGYEQYF,TGTGCCATCAGTGGATCCGGGACTAGCGGGGGTTACGAGCAGTACTTC
-,15,TRBJ1-1,-,TRBV5-1,CASSLNRQLNTEAFF,TGCGCCAGCAGCCTAAACCGACAGCTAAACACTGAAGCTTTCTTT
-,15,TRBJ2-7,TRBD2,TRBV4-3,CASSPASAGGYQQYF,TGCGCCAGCAGCCCGGCGTCAGCGGGAGGATACCAGCAGTACTTC
-,17,TRBJ1-3,-,TRBV4-2,CASSQDGRRIDGNTIYF,TGTGCCAGCAGCCAAGATGGCAGGCGGATTGACGGAAACACCATATATTTT
few,15,TRBJ2-3,-,TRBV9,CASSFSDRGARAQYF,TGTGCCAGCAGCTTCTCCGACCGGGGGGCCAGGGCGCAGTATTTT
-,14,TRBJ2-1,TRBD2,TRBV7-8,CASSYSGTKNEQFF,TGTGCCAGCAGCTATTCGGGGACTAAGAATGAGCAGTTCTTC
once,16,TRBJ1-1,-,TRBV12-5,CASGLVISRLNTEAFF,TGTGCTAGTGGTTTGGTAATTTCGCGGTTGAACACTGAAGCTTTCTTT
-,13,TRBJ2-7,-,TRBV20-1,CSARRLSSYEQYF,TGCAGTGCTCGCCGACTAAGCTCCTACGAGCAGTACTTC
-,14,TRBJ1-4,-,TRBV27,CASAPRASNEKLFF,TGTGCCAGCGCCCCCAGGGCCAGTAATGAAAAACTGTTTTTT
few,14,TRBJ2-7,-,TRBV10-3,CASRISGGVDEQYF,TGTGCCAGCAGGATCTCAGGGGGGGTGGACGAGCAGTACTTC
-,12,TRBJ1-1,-,TRBV7-9,CASSLAPVEAFF,TGTGCCAGCAGCTTAGCCCCAGTTGAAGCTTTCTTT
few,16,TRBJ1-1,-,TRBV14,CASSPVPWPENTEAFF,TGTGCCAGCAGCCCCGTACCTTGGCCCGAGAACACTGAAGCTTTCTTT